The 10 T cell receptor beta chains listed next were all sequenced from one sample in a study of T cell responses to AZD1222 COVID-19 vaccine. The table came from immunoSEQ multiplex PCR; TCRdb's copy has only in-frame clones and leaves some out. The sample records 140,000 to 150,000 clones, 85% to 95% being singletons. The sequences come from peripheral blood, collected after recovery from COVID-19. These receptors all stem from an adult who had recovered from COVID-19.

This chain links TRBV5-1 with TRBJ2-5; 7 positions match TRBD2. The V and J ends lost 5 bases and 2 bases, in that order; junction bases with no gene match: 9. Germline assignment: CDR1 SGHRS and CDR2 YFSETQ. This CDR3 has 15 residues. CDR3: CASSFSSGLQETQYF. The CDR3 coding sequence is TGCGCCAGCAGTTTTAGTTCGGGACTACAAGAGACCCAGTACTTC.

V usage is TRBV10-3 and J usage is TRBJ2-1, with a possible D match to TRBD1 (7 bases). CDR1 is ENHRY and CDR2 is SYGVKD in the germline V gene. The ends were cut back, 10 bases at V and 0 bases at J, with 10 bases in the middle. CDR3 length: 13 residues. CDR3 DNA sequence: TGTGCCACCCAGGGGGGCTCCTACAATGAGCAGTTCTTC. Translated, it gives CATQGGSYNEQFF.

The chain recombines TRBV3-1 (or the pseudogene TRBV3-2) with TRBJ2-7; a possible D gene is TRBD1 (6 bases). Trimming cost V 2 bases and J 3 bases, with 11 bases left between them. Germline loops: CDR1 LGHDT, CDR2 YNNKEL (reference sequence). This CDR3 spans 14 amino acids. The CDR3 DNA sequence: TGTGCCAGCAGCCAACCTTCGACAGGCTACGAGCAGTACTTC. This sequence encodes CASSQPSTGYEQYF.

This chain connects TRBV5-1 to TRBJ2-3, with D perhaps TRBD2 (5 bases). V gave up 0 bases and J gave up 4 bases, with 15 bases separating them. In germline, CDR1 is SGHRS, CDR2 YFSETQ. The CDR3 contains 16 residues. The CDR3 sequence: CASSLGSGVEADTQYF. The CDR3, as DNA: TGCGCCAGCAGCTTGGGGTCCGGGGTAGAGGCAGATACGCAGTATTTT.

The chain carries TRBV9 and TRBJ1-6, with TRBD1 as a possible D gene (5 bases). Trimming left V 4 bases short and J 3 bases short, with 14 bases between. The CDR3 consists of 16 residues. CDR1 and CDR2 (germline): SGDLS, YYNGEE. CDR3 nucleotides: TGTGCCAGCAGCCTTTTCGGACAACACTATAATTCACCCCTCCACTTT. It specifies CASSLFGQHYNSPLHF.

The chain has TRBV28 and TRBJ2-7; no reliable D call. V dropped 3 bases and J dropped 3 bases, with 6 bases sitting between them. The CDR3 contains 12 residues. Per germline, CDR1 MDHEN and CDR2 SYDVKM. This CDR3 reads CASSFVGYEQYF. CDR3 sequence (DNA): TGTGCCAGCAGTTTTGTAGGCTACGAGCAGTACTTC.

V is TRBV2 and J is TRBJ1-4; D perhaps matches TRBD1 (6 bases). The CDR3 is 13 residues long. Trimming took off 2 bases at V and 16 bases at J, with 17 bases between the two ends. Germline V gene lookup returns CDR1 SNHLY and CDR2 FYNNEI. CDR3 sequence (DNA): TGTGCCAGCAGTGAAAGGGGGTTGGGCAGAGGGTTTTTT. This translates into CASSERGLGRGFF. The variable domain in full, completed from reference TRBV2 and TRBJ1-4, reads EPEVTQTPSHQVTQMGQEVILRCVPISNHLYFYWYRQILGQKVEFLVSFYNNEISEKSEIFDDQFSVERPDGSNFTLKIRSTKLEDSAMYFCASSERGLGRGFFGSGTQLSVL.

The genes are TRBV19 and TRBJ1-2, with TRBD1 identical over 8 bases. This CDR3 is built from 13 residues. J lost 4 bases, V lost 7 bases, and 5 bases had no gene match. Germline loops: CDR1 LNHDA, CDR2 SQIVND (reference sequence). DNA for the CDR3: TGTGCCAGTACCCCGACAGGGGTCTATGGCTACACCTTC. The encoded protein is CASTPTGVYGYTF.

The V call is TRBV5-1, the J call TRBJ2-1; D call uncertain. Germline V gene sequence: CDR1 SGHRS, CDR2 YFSETQ. The CDR3 spans 13 residues. Trimming took off 1 base at V and 4 bases at J, with 6 bases between the two ends. The DNA for the CDR3 is TGCGCCAGCAGCTTGACTGCTTACAATGAGCAGTTCTTC. Translation gives CASSLTAYNEQFF.

The chain combines TRBV3-1 (or the pseudogene TRBV3-2) with TRBJ1-2; D gene ambiguous. V dropped 0 bases and J dropped 8 bases, with 13 bases sitting between them. Germline CDR1 and CDR2: LGHDT and YNNKEL (reference sequence). The length of the CDR3 is 14 residues. The CDR3 region has the DNA TGTGCCAGCAGCCAAGAAGTAGCAGCTAGAGGCTACACCTTC. This codes for CASSQEVAARGYTF.